The following is a T cell receptor beta chain sequence with its context. Profiled with immunoSEQ multiplex PCR; TCRdb holds only in-frame clones, not every one. The data contain approximately 76,000 clones, about 86% of them seen just once; the ten biggest clones take up around 5%. The data derive from a study of technical replicates of blood from several donors. Germline CDR1 and CDR2: SGHTA and FQGTGA. The V end lost 1 base, the J end lost 9 bases, and 19 bases lay between the germline ends. This CDR3 has 16 residues. The source material was PBMCs. The V call is TRBV7-3, the J call TRBJ2-1, with TRBD2 as a possible D gene (6 bases). The receptor's source is a human donor in good health. Some clones in this sample may be carry-over from other donors' samples. This CDR3 is CASSLNRGTAGSEQFF. The CDR3, as DNA: TGTGCCAGCAGCTTAAATCGCGGGACTGCCGGGAGTGAGCAGTTCTTC.